Each of the 10 T cell receptor beta chains below was sequenced from the same sample in a study of CD8+ T cells in alopecia areata. Extraction and reverse transcription of RNA yielded cDNA as the sequencing template. Here immunoSEQ multiplex PCR was the method, and the copy in TCRdb shows in-frame clones only, minus some. This sample has some 190,000 clones; roughly 46% occur once, and the top ten carry about 9.5%. As for treatment: oral pan-JAK inhibitor, 5-10 mg twice daily. Specimen: CD8+ T cells sorted from blood, collected at week 52, from a patient treated with tofacitinib. Receptor source: a human donor with alopecia areata.

This clone was found once. This chain joins TRBV9 and TRBJ1-2; D ambiguous. There are 14 residues in the CDR3. Trimming removed 0 bases at V and 2 bases at J, with 8 bases between. From germline, CDR1 is SGDLS and CDR2 YYNGEE. The CDR3 nucleotides are TGTGCCAGCAGCGTAGCTGAAAGAAACTATGGCTACACCTTC. It codes for CASSVAERNYGYTF.

The chain carries TRBV7-9 and TRBJ2-3, with a possible D match to TRBD2 (5 bases). The length of the CDR3 is 14 residues. V was shortened by 5 bases and J by 2 bases, with 11 bases between the two germline ends. Per the germline V gene, CDR1 is SEHNR and CDR2 is FQNEAQ (reference sequence). CDR3 DNA: TGTGCCAGCAGCCCCCGCGGGCCCACAGATACGCAGTATTTT. Protein: CASSPRGPTDTQYF.

The V and J genes are TRBV5-6 and TRBJ1-6; D is ambiguous. The CDR3 runs to 14 residues. V gave up 0 bases and J gave up 13 bases, with 14 bases separating them. Germline values: CDR1 SGHDT, CDR2 YYEEEE. The CDR3 is CASSLEQAELPLHF. As DNA, the CDR3 is TGTGCCAGCAGCTTGGAGCAGGCGGAGCTCCCCCTCCACTTT.

The CDR3 loop is CASSLQTSSGELFF. The CDR3 bases are TGTGCCAGCAGCTTACAGACTAGCAGCGGGGAGCTGTTTTTT. The chain carries TRBV7-9 and TRBJ2-2, with 7 nucleotides matching TRBD2. The ends lost 2 bases at V and 7 bases at J; junction bases unmatched: 4. CDR3 size: 14 residues. Germline assignment: CDR1 SEHNR and CDR2 FQNEAQ (reference sequence).

The V gene is TRBV11-2, the J gene TRBJ2-1; D is ambiguous. V lost 6 bases and J lost 8, with 14 bases in between. The CDR3 consists of 13 residues. Germline-derived CDR1 and CDR2 are SGHAT and FQNNGV. The CDR3 loop is CASREGASHEQFF. In DNA, the CDR3 is TGTGCCAGCAGAGAAGGCGCCTCGCATGAGCAGTTCTTC.

The V gene is TRBV10-3, the J gene TRBJ1-6; TRBD1 is a possible D gene (5 bases). Trimming pared 9 bases from V and 5 bases from J, leaving 14 bases between. The germline gives CDR1 ENHRY, CDR2 SYGVKD. CDR3 length: 14 residues. The CDR3 here is CAIGRGADNSPLHF. The DNA of the CDR3 is TGTGCCATAGGGCGAGGGGCTGATAATTCACCCCTCCACTTT.

This clone was seen once. This rearrangement joins TRBV27 to TRBJ2-1, with D unresolved. Trimming stripped 2 bases from V and 0 bases from J, with 11 bases between. The CDR3 has 16 amino acids. CDR1 MNHEY and CDR2 SMNVEV come from the germline V gene (reference sequence). The CDR3 loop is CASSLETVSSYNEQFF. As DNA, the CDR3 is TGTGCCAGCAGTTTAGAAACTGTTAGCTCCTACAATGAGCAGTTCTTC.

V usage is TRBV11-2 and J usage is TRBJ1-2; D possibly corresponds to TRBD1 (6 bases). V lost 5 bases, J lost 4 bases, and 14 bases lay in between. Germline V CDR1 and CDR2: SGHAT, FQNNGV. The CDR3 has 14 amino acids. The CDR3 DNA is TGTGCCAGCAGCATTCCGGACAGTCCCTATGGCTACACCTTC. Translating gives CASSIPDSPYGYTF. The entire variable domain, with the rest obtained from reference TRBV11-2 and TRBJ1-2, is as follows: EAGVAQSPRYKIIEKRQSVAFWCNPISGHATLYWYQQILGQGPKLLIQFQNNGVVDDSQLPKDRFSAERLKGVDSTLKIQPAKLEDSAVYLCASSIPDSPYGYTFGSGTRLTVV.

The chain uses TRBV11-2 and TRBJ1-5; no firm D call. The CDR3 runs 15 residues. The germline CDR1 and CDR2 sequences are SGHAT and FQNNGV. V lost 1 base, J lost 2 bases, and 9 bases lay in between. CDR3 loop: CASSLGGMGNQPQHF. In DNA form, the CDR3 reads TGTGCCAGCAGCTTAGGTGGAATGGGCAATCAGCCCCAGCATTTT.

V usage is TRBV5-1 and J usage is TRBJ1-1; D might be TRBD1 (5 bases). CDR3 length equals 11 residues. V lost 7 bases, J lost 4 bases, and 8 bases lay in between. The germline V gene has CDR1 SGHRS and CDR2 YFSETQ. The CDR3 is CASQGPTEAFF. CDR3 bases: TGCGCCAGCCAGGGACCCACTGAAGCTTTCTTT.